The source of this TCR beta chain is a study of cytomegalovirus exposure and HLA in healthy donors. Study at large: Caucasian-associated ancestry cluster membership applied to less than 85% of about 370 genotyped donors.

Both 60 Vbeta primers and 13 Jbeta primers went into the PCR. Authors' data handling: Counted up in a later analysis, unique TCR beta chains came to about 80 million, with around 10 million shared. Only in-frame clones appear in the TCRdb table, and some are missing; sequencing was by immunoSEQ multiplex PCR. The DNA was the basis for D and trimming; V, J and clone size are from that table. The sample table sets out around 27,000 clones. The CDR3 extends over 18 amino acids. Germline V CDR1 and CDR2: MDHEN, SYDVKM. V dropped 6 bases and J dropped 9 bases, with 33 bases sitting between them. Study-wide points: An analysis was carried out later, and it reportedly showed fewer N-insertions in an Asian-associated ancestry cluster than the approximately 670-donor mean.

As concerns this clone: The antigen is undetermined.

Nominally healthy donors were sampled, though unrecorded immune exposures were likely. Sequencing used PBMCs. This clonotype was sampled from a man aged 25-45 years in good health and CMV-seronegative. V usage is TRBV28 and J usage is TRBJ2-7; D might be TRBD2 (5 bases). The CDR3 coding sequence is TGTGCCAGCAGCCTGGAAGCGGTAAATCGGTTAGCATCGAGGGCGCAGTACTTC. Translated, it gives CASSLEAVNRLASRAQYF. Full variable domain (remainder filled in from reference TRBV28 and TRBJ2-7): DVKVTQSSRYLVKRTGEKVFLECVQDMDHENMFWYRQDPGLGLRLIYFSYDVKMKEKGDIPEGYSVSREKKERFSLILESASTNQTSMYLCASSLEAVNRLASRAQYFGPGTRLTVT.